This T cell receptor beta chain was profiled in a study of shared T cell receptors in the human thymus. TCRdb's copy holds only in-frame clones and misses some; the assay was immunoSEQ multiplex PCR. This sample has about 540,000 clones, with approximately 80% found just once. From germline, CDR1 is SGHRS and CDR2 YFSETQ. The CDR3 spans 15 residues. V was clipped by 5 bases and J by 0 bases, with 15 bases between them. These data were also filed under a second study, of human thymus T cells.

The sequenced material came from thymocytes. The genes are TRBV5-1 and TRBJ2-7; D possibly corresponds to TRBD2 (5 bases). This receptor was taken from a boy under three years old with a congenital heart defect. The CDR3, as DNA: TGCGCCAGCAGTTTAGGGAAGAGGGACTCCTACGAGCAGTACTTC. Its protein is CASSLGKRDSYEQYF.